This TCR beta chain is drawn from a study of T cell responses to AZD1222 COVID-19 vaccine. Study-wide points: Nearly half of spike-specific TCRs reportedly target unmutated variant regions.

Comments on this clone: Its cognate antigen is unknown.

Assay: immunoSEQ multiplex PCR; the TCRdb copy retains only in-frame clones and omits some. The data contain some 90,000 clones, about 89% of them singletons. This receptor was taken from an adult who received the AZD1222 COVID-19 vaccine. Sequencing was performed on peripheral blood, taken 28 days after the second AZD1222 dose.

The CDR3 sequence is CASSQGLAGGPSYNEQFF. DNA for the CDR3: TGTGCCAGCAGCCAAGGACTAGCGGGGGGGCCCTCCTACAATGAGCAGTTCTTC. The V and J genes are TRBV3-1 (or the pseudogene TRBV3-2) and TRBJ2-1; TRBD2 matches 14 bases. In germline, CDR1 is LGHDT, CDR2 YNNKEL (reference sequence). The CDR3 loop spans 18 amino acids. The junction had 2 bases not matched to a gene; V was cut back by 1 base and J by 0 bases.